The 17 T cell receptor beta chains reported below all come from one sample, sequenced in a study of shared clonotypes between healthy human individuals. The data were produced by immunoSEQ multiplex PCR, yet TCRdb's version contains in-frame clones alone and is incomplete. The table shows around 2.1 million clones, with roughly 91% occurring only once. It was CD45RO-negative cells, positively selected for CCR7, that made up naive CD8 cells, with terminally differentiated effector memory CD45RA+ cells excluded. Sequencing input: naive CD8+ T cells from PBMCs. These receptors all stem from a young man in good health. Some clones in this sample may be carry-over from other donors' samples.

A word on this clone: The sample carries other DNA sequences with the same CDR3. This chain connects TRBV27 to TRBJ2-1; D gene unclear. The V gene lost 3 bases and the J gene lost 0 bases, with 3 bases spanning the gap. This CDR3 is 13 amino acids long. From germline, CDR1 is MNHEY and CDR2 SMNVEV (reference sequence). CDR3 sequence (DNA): TGTGCCAGCAGTTTTGGCTCCTACAATGAGCAGTTCTTC. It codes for CASSFGSYNEQFF.

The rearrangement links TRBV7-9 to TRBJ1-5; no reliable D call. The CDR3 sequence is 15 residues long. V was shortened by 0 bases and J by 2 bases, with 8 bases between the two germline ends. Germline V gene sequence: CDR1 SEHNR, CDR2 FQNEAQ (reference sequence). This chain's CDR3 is CASSLALGGNQPQHF. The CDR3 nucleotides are TGTGCCAGCAGCTTAGCGCTCGGGGGCAATCAGCCCCAGCATTTT.

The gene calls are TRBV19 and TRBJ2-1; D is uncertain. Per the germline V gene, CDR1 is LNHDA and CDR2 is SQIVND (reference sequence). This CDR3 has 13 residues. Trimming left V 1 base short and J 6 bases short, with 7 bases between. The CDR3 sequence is CASSIVRSNEQFF. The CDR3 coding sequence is TGTGCCAGTAGTATAGTAAGGAGCAATGAGCAGTTCTTC.

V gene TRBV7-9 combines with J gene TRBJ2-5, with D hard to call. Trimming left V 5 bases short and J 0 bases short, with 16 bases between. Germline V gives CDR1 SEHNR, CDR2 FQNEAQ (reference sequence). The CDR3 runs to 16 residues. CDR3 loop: CASSPKELANQETQYF. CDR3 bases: TGTGCCAGCAGCCCTAAGGAGTTGGCGAACCAAGAGACCCAGTACTTC.

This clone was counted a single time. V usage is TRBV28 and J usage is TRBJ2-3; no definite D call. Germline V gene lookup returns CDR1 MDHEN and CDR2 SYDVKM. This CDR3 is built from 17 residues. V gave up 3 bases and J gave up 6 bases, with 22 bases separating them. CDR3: CASSFKRPGMAWDTQYF. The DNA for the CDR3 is TGTGCCAGCAGTTTCAAAAGGCCCGGAATGGCTTGGGATACGCAGTATTTT.

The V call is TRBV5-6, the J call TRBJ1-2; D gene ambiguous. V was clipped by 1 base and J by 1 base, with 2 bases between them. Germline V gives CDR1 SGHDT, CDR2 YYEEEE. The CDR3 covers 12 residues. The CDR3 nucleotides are TGTGCCAGCAGCTTGAGTAACTATGGCTACACCTTC. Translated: CASSLSNYGYTF.

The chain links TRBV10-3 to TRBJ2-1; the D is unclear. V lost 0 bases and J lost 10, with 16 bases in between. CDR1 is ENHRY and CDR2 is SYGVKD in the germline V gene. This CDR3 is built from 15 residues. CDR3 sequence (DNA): TGTGCCATCAGTGAGTCGGGATTTGGCAAGGGCGAGCAGTTCTTC. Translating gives CAISESGFGKGEQFF.

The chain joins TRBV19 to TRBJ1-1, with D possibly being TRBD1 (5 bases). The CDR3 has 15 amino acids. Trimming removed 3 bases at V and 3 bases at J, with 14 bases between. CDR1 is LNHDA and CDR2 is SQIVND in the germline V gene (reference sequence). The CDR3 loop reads CASSMLSGRDTEAFF. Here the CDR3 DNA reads TGTGCCAGTAGTATGTTGTCAGGGAGGGACACTGAAGCTTTCTTT.

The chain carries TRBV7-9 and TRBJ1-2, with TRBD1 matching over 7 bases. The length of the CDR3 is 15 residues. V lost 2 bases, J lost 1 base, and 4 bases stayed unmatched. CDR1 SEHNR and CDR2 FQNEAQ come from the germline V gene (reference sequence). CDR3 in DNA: TGTGCCAGCAGCTTAACAGGGGTTATTAACTATGGCTACACCTTC. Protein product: CASSLTGVINYGYTF.

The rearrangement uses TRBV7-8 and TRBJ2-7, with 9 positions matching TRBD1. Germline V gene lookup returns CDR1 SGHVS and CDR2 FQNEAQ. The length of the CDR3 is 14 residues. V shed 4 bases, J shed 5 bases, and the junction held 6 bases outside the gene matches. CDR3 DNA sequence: TGTGCCAGCAGCTCCCGACAGGGGGTCAACGAGCAGTACTTC. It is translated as CASSSRQGVNEQYF.

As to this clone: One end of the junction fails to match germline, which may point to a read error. CDR3 bases: TGTGCCAGCAGCACTCACGGGCCCTACTCTTTC. It yields the protein CASSTHGPYSF. The V and J genes are TRBV11-2 and TRBJ2-7; D gene uncertain. This CDR3 region has 11 residues. The germline gives CDR1 SGHAT, CDR2 FQNNGV.

CDR3 in amino acids: CASSSEPNYGYTF. CDR3 DNA sequence: TGTGCCAGCAGTTCTGAACCGAACTATGGCTACACCTTC. The rearrangement uses TRBV27 and TRBJ1-2; D call uncertain. CDR1 and CDR2 (germline): MNHEY, SMNVEV (reference sequence). V gave up 4 bases and J gave up 2 bases, with 8 bases separating them. The CDR3 runs 13 residues.

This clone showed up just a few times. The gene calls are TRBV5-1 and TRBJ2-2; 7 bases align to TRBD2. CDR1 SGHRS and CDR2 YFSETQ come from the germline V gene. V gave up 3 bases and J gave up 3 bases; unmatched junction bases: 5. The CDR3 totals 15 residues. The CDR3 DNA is TGCGCCAGCAGCTCCCGACTAGCTCACACCGGGGAGCTGTTTTTT. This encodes CASSSRLAHTGELFF.

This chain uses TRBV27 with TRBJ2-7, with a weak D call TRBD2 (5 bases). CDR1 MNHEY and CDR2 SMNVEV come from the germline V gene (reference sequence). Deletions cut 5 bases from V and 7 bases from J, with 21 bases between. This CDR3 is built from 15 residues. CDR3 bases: TGTGCCAGCAGTAAGGTCTTGCAGGCCCCGGGGGAGCAGTACTTC. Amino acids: CASSKVLQAPGEQYF.

This CDR3 reads CASSQALGRELGGEQFF. The CDR3 DNA follows: TGCGCCAGCAGCCAAGCCCTGGGGCGGGAGTTGGGCGGTGAGCAGTTCTTC. The chain combines TRBV4-3 with TRBJ2-1; 7 nucleotides align to TRBD2. The length of the CDR3 is 17 residues. V lost 1 base, J lost 9 bases, and 15 bases stayed unmatched. The germline CDR1 and CDR2 sequences are LGHNA and YSLEER.

The CDR3: CASRGAGANVLTF. CDR3 nucleotide sequence: TGTGCCAGCAGGGGAGCTGGGGCCAACGTCCTGACTTTC. The V gene is TRBV6-6, the J gene TRBJ2-6, with a tentative D call TRBD2 (5 bases). From germline, CDR1 is MNHNY and CDR2 SVGAGI (reference sequence). This CDR3 has 13 amino acids. The V and J ends lost 6 bases and 2 bases respectively, with 5 bases between them.

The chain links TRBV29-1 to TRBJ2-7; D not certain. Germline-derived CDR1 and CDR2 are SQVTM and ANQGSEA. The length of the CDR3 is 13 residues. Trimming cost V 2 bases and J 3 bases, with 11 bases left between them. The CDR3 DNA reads TGCAGCGTTGAATCAACACTGAACTACGAGCAGTACTTC. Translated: CSVESTLNYEQYF.